This T cell receptor (beta chain) originates from a study of neurological immune-mediated disorders. Findings and limits, study-wide: The greatest TCR clonal expansion occurred in HTLV-1-associated myelopathy and the least in multiple sclerosis, which fell below healthy controls. Phylogenetic grouping assigned the repertoires of 18 of 34 multiple sclerosis patients to one related-CDR3 cluster, which constitutes a possible signature.

This clonotype was seen repeatedly, ten times or more. The antigen is not known. There were about a million CD4+ or CD8+ T cells used in the sorted libraries. Trimming removed 7 bases from V and 5 bases from J, with 12 bases in between. From germline, CDR1 is DFQATT and CDR2 SNEGSKA (reference sequence). The CDR3 is 13 residues long. With 10-nucleotide random UMIs included, cDNA was synthesized by 5'RACE. TCRdb reprocessed the 5' RACE reads with MiXCR, giving one entry per CDR3 protein. In the table there are under 60,000 distinct CDR3 sequences, about 5% of which are singletons. The sample comprised CD4+ T cells from blood. The rearrangement links TRBV20-1 to TRBJ1-6, with a tentative D call TRBD1 (5 bases). The source of this sequence is a woman younger than 30 with multiple sclerosis. The CDR3 DNA follows: TGCAGTGGAAGAGAGACAGATAATTCACCCCTCCACTTT. It yields the protein CSGRETDNSPLHF.